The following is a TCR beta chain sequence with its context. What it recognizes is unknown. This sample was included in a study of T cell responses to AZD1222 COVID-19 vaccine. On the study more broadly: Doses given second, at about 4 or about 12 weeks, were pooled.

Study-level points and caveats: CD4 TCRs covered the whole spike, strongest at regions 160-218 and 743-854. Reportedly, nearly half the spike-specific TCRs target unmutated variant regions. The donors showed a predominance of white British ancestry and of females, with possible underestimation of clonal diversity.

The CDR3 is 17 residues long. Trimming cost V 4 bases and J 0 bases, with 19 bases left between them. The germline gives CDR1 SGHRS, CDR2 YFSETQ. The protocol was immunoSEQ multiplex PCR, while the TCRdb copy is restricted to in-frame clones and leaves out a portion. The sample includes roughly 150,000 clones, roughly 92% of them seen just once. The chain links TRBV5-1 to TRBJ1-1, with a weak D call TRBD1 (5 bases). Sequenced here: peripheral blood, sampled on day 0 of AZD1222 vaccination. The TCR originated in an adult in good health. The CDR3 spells CASSPFSGRSMNTEAFF. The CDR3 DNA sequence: TGCGCCAGCAGCCCATTTTCAGGGCGTAGTATGAACACTGAAGCTTTCTTT.